The 18 T cell receptor beta chains below all came from one sample that was sequenced in a study of T cells after somatic rescue of genetic block. The table came from immunoSEQ multiplex PCR; TCRdb's copy has only in-frame clones and leaves some out. The table lists about 12,000 clones, approximately 79% of them singletons. Sequencing input: peripheral blood mononuclear cells (PBMCs). Receptors originate from a boy aged 10-17 years.

In this sample, this clone turned up once. The rearrangement uses TRBV27 and TRBJ2-7; TRBD2 matches at 12 bases. Germline CDR1 MNHEY, CDR2 SMNVEV (reference sequence). This CDR3 contains 16 residues. V gave up 5 bases and J gave up 2 bases; unmatched junction bases: 7. For the CDR3, the DNA is TGTGCCAGCAGTCCTACTAGCGGGGGGCCCACCTACGAGCAGTACTTC. It encodes CASSPTSGGPTYEQYF.

The V gene is TRBV19, the J gene TRBJ1-2; tentatively, D is TRBD1 (5 bases). This CDR3 has 15 amino acids. The germline CDR1 and CDR2 sequences are LNHDA and SQIVND (reference sequence). V was clipped by 3 bases and J by 5 bases, with 16 bases between them. The CDR3 protein is CASSIGGLLPYGYTF. CDR3 DNA sequence: TGTGCCAGTAGTATTGGGGGTCTGTTACCATATGGCTACACCTTC.

The CDR3 spells CAISESPRGNTGELFF. DNA of the CDR3: TGTGCCATCAGTGAGTCCCCTAGGGGGAACACCGGGGAGCTGTTTTTT. The rearrangement links TRBV10-3 to TRBJ2-2; D might be TRBD1 (5 bases). V was clipped by 0 bases and J by 1 base, with 9 bases between them. The germline V gene has CDR1 ENHRY and CDR2 SYGVKD. The CDR3 has 16 residues.

The chain combines TRBV7-8 with TRBJ2-1, with no clear D. The V gene lost 5 bases and the J gene lost 9 bases, with 8 bases spanning the gap. This CDR3 contains 11 residues. Germline V lookup: CDR1 SGHVS, CDR2 FQNEAQ. The CDR3 region has the DNA TGTGCCAGCAGCGCGCCGGGTGAGCAGTTCTTC. Protein product: CASSAPGEQFF.

The rearrangement links TRBV25-1 to TRBJ1-1, with 8 nucleotides matching TRBD1. Germline CDR1 and CDR2: MGHDK and SYGVNS. This CDR3 is 14 amino acids long. J was trimmed by 2 bases and V by 6 bases; bases with no gene match: 5. CDR3 in amino acids: CASREQGGNTEAFF. The CDR3 region has the DNA TGTGCCAGCAGGGAACAGGGGGGAAACACTGAAGCTTTCTTT.

By frequency in the sample, this clone is large. The V gene is TRBV28, the J gene TRBJ2-5; D may correspond to TRBD1 or TRBD2 (6 bases each). This CDR3 comprises 15 residues. V lost 2 bases to trimming and J lost 1 base, with 11 bases between them. Germline loops: CDR1 MDHEN, CDR2 SYDVKM. CDR3 coding DNA: TGTGCCAGCAGTTTAACTTGGGGGGCCCAAGAGACCCAGTACTTC. Residues: CASSLTWGAQETQYF.

The chain employs TRBV7-8 and TRBJ2-3; tentatively, D is TRBD2 (5 bases). V lost 5 bases and J lost 8, with 14 bases in between. This CDR3 spans 13 amino acids. CDR1 SGHVS and CDR2 FQNEAQ come from the germline V gene. Written as DNA, the CDR3 is TGTGCCAGCAGCGCCCCCCCCCGGGGTACGCAGTATTTT. Translation gives CASSAPPRGTQYF.

The chain is built from TRBV27 and TRBJ2-3; a possible D gene is TRBD1 (6 bases). The CDR3 runs 15 residues. Germline V gene data show CDR1 as MNHEY and CDR2 as SMNVEV (reference sequence). Trimming removed 6 bases from V and 6 bases from J, with 19 bases in between. The CDR3 is CASRRLQGIADTQYF. CDR3 nucleotides: TGTGCCAGCAGGAGACTACAGGGAATCGCTGATACGCAGTATTTT.

This rearrangement joins TRBV5-1 to TRBJ1-2; the D gene is possibly TRBD1 (6 bases). The ends were cut back, 3 bases at V and 2 bases at J, with 23 bases in the middle. This CDR3 has 18 amino acids. Germline V lookup: CDR1 SGHRS, CDR2 YFSETQ. CDR3 in DNA: TGCGCCAGCAGCTCCCAAGGCTTCGCCCTCACAGGGAACTATGGCTACACCTTC. It codes for CASSSQGFALTGNYGYTF.

The chain recombines TRBV9 with TRBJ2-2, with a tentative D call TRBD2 (6 bases). The CDR3 has 17 residues. Germline V gene lookup returns CDR1 SGDLS and CDR2 YYNGEE. V lost 6 bases and J 5 bases, leaving 23 bases between the germline ends. Here the CDR3 DNA reads TGTGCCAGCACCTCCAACCTGGTTGGGGGGTTTACCGGGGAGCTGTTTTTT. It translates to CASTSNLVGGFTGELFF.

The chain employs TRBV7-2 and TRBJ1-1; the D is unclear. CDR3 length: 12 amino acids. Germline CDR1 reads SGHTA; CDR2 reads FQGNSA. Trimming took off 1 base at V and 3 bases at J, with 3 bases between the two ends. CDR3 loop: CASSLEYTEAFF. CDR3 nucleotides: TGTGCCAGCAGCTTAGAGTACACTGAAGCTTTCTTT.

The chain joins TRBV7-9 to TRBJ1-5; maybe TRBD1 (6 bases). The CDR3 has 14 residues. Germline CDR1 reads SEHNR; CDR2 reads FQNEAQ (reference sequence). Trimming cost V 4 bases and J 5 bases, with 12 bases left between them. CDR3 in amino acids: CASSYRDNYQPQHF. CDR3 nucleotides: TGTGCCAGCAGCTACCGGGACAACTATCAGCCCCAGCATTTT.

The chain links TRBV6-6 to TRBJ2-7; 8 nucleotides line up with TRBD2. Trimming cost V 5 bases and J 6 bases; bases outside gene matches: 6. CDR3 length: 13 amino acids. Germline V gene sequence: CDR1 MNHNY, CDR2 SVGAGI (reference sequence). The CDR3 here is CASSDGRATEQYF. The CDR3, as DNA: TGTGCCAGCAGTGACGGGAGGGCCACCGAGCAGTACTTC.

V usage is TRBV4-1 and J usage is TRBJ2-3; 12 bases map to TRBD2. V shed 3 bases, J shed 2 bases, and the junction held 12 bases outside the gene matches. Germline CDR1 and CDR2: MGHRA and YSYEKL. The CDR3 length is 19 residues. CDR3 nucleotide sequence: TGCGCCAGCAGCCATCGTCTAGCGGGGGGGCCCCTTCTCACAGATACGCAGTATTTT. It codes for CASSHRLAGGPLLTDTQYF.

This clone was observed a few times. J is TRBJ1-4 and V is TRBV6-6, with D possibly TRBD1 on 5 matching bases. The CDR3 is 16 amino acids. CDR1 MNHNY and CDR2 SVGAGI come from the germline V gene (reference sequence). The V gene lost 2 bases and the J gene lost 6 bases, with 16 bases spanning the gap. The CDR3 sequence is CASSYLAGIGYEKLFF. The CDR3, as DNA: TGTGCCAGCAGTTACCTCGCAGGGATTGGTTATGAAAAACTGTTTTTT.

By its share, this clone is medium-sized. CDR3 protein: CASRWTGGTGELFF. For the CDR3, the DNA is TGTGCCAGCAGATGGACAGGGGGCACCGGGGAGCTGTTTTTT. This chain joins TRBV6-5 and TRBJ2-2, with 10 bases matching TRBD1. V was pared by 6 bases and J by 4 bases, with 2 bases of the junction left unmatched. Germline values: CDR1 MNHEY, CDR2 SVGAGI. The CDR3 contains 14 residues.

The chain is built from TRBV27 and TRBJ2-1; tentatively, D is TRBD1 or TRBD2 (5 bases each). Per the germline V gene, CDR1 is MNHEY and CDR2 is SMNVEV (reference sequence). V lost 3 bases and J lost 5, with 14 bases in between. CDR3 length: 15 residues. CDR3 in amino acids: CASSFWDLRNNEQFF. DNA of the CDR3: TGTGCCAGCAGTTTTTGGGACCTGAGGAACAATGAGCAGTTCTTC.

The chain recombines TRBV6-5 with TRBJ1-2, with D perhaps matching TRBD1 (6 bases). Germline values: CDR1 MNHEY, CDR2 SVGAGI. The CDR3 is 12 amino acids. Trimming left V 4 bases short and J 7 bases short, with 10 bases between. The CDR3 here is CASSWGQGGYTF. CDR3 DNA sequence: TGTGCCAGCAGTTGGGGGCAGGGTGGCTACACCTTC.